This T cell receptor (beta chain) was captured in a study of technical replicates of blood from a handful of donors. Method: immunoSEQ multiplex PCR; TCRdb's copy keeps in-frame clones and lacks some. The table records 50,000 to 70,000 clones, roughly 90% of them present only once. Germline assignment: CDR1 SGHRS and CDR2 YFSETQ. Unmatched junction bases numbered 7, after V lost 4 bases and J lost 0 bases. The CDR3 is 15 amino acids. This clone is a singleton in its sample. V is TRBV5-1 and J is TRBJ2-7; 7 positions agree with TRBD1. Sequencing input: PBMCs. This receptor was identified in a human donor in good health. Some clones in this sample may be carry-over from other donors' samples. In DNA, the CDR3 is TGCGCCAGCAGCCCCCAGGACAGGAGCTCCTACGAGCAGTACTTC. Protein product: CASSPQDRSSYEQYF. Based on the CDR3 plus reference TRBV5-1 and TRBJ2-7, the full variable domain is KAGVTQTPRYLIKTRGQQVTLSCSPISGHRSVSWYQQTPGQGLQFLFEYFSETQRNKGNFPGRFSGRQFSNSRSEMNVSTLELGDSALYLCASSPQDRSSYEQYFGPGTRLTVT.